Following are 25 T cell receptor beta chains from one sample sequenced in a study of cytomegalovirus exposure and HLA in healthy donors. PCR used 60 Vbeta primers and 13 Jbeta primers. This table comes from immunoSEQ multiplex PCR, and its TCRdb copy is limited to in-frame clones, with some not included. The sample yields 310,000 or so clones, approximately 90% seen once. Material: PBMCs. These receptors originate from a woman aged 18-35 years in good health and CMV-seronegative.

The genes are TRBV29-1 and TRBJ2-1, with 11 bases identical to TRBD2. V trimming: 1 base; J trimming: 7 bases; junction bases outside the gene matches: 6. This CDR3 has 15 amino acids. The germline gives CDR1 SQVTM, CDR2 ANQGSEA. CDR3 region: CSVEGGLAVGNEQFF. CDR3 DNA sequence: TGCAGCGTTGAAGGGGGACTAGCGGTAGGTAATGAGCAGTTCTTC.

A note on this clone: The sample holds other DNA sequences that translate to the same CDR3. The rearrangement links TRBV27 to TRBJ1-1; tentatively, D is TRBD1 (5 bases). Per the germline V gene, CDR1 is MNHEY and CDR2 is SMNVEV (reference sequence). The V and J ends lost 6 bases and 1 base respectively, with 6 bases between them. CDR3 size: 12 residues. The CDR3 is CASRRGNTEAFF. The CDR3 coding sequence is TGTGCCAGCAGAAGGGGGAACACTGAAGCTTTCTTT.

In this sample, this clone turned up once. The CDR3 spells CASSISGIRNTEAFF. As DNA, the CDR3 is TGTGCCAGCAGCATCTCCGGTATTAGGAACACTGAAGCTTTCTTT. The chain employs TRBV7-9 and TRBJ1-1; no definite D call. The CDR3 length is 15 residues. CDR1 SEHNR and CDR2 FQNEAQ come from the germline V gene (reference sequence). Trimming pared 5 bases from V and 1 base from J, leaving 14 bases between.

The chain has TRBV6-5 and TRBJ1-5; possibly TRBD1 for D (5 bases). Germline values: CDR1 MNHEY, CDR2 SVGAGI. V lost 0 bases and J 6 bases, leaving 15 bases between the germline ends. The CDR3 extends over 16 amino acids. DNA for the CDR3: TGTGCCAGCAGTTACTCGGAAAGGGGAAAAAGTCAGCCCCAGCATTTT. Protein product: CASSYSERGKSQPQHF.

This chain uses TRBV19 with TRBJ2-7, with TRBD2 matching over 9 bases. Unmatched junction bases numbered 4, after V lost 4 bases and J lost 6 bases. Germline CDR1 LNHDA, CDR2 SQIVND (reference sequence). The CDR3 has 13 residues. The CDR3 bases are TGTGCCAGTAGTACCGGGACTAGCTTCGAGCAGTACTTC. Protein product: CASSTGTSFEQYF. The complete variable domain, with remaining parts taken from reference TRBV19 and TRBJ2-7, reads DGGITQSPKYLFRKEGQNVTLSCEQNLNHDAMYWYRQDPGQGLRLIYYSQIVNDFQKGDIAEGYSVSREKKESFPLTVTSAQKNPTAFYLCASSTGTSFEQYFGPGTRLTVT.

The V gene is TRBV18, the J gene TRBJ1-3; the match to TRBD1 covers 7 bases. CDR3 length: 16 amino acids. V lost 2 bases to trimming and J lost 0 bases; unmatched junction nucleotides: 4. Germline CDR1 KGHSH, CDR2 LQKENI. In DNA, the CDR3 is TGTGCCAGCTCACCAGGACAGGCGTTCTCTGGAAACACCATATATTTT. This gives the protein CASSPGQAFSGNTIYF.

The rearrangement uses TRBV6-5 and TRBJ2-7; 7 positions match TRBD1. V shed 4 bases and J 3 bases; nucleotides not matched to a gene: 9. Per germline, CDR1 MNHEY and CDR2 SVGAGI. The CDR3 totals 15 residues. CDR3 loop: CASSLFRDSIYEQYF. The CDR3 bases are TGTGCCAGCAGTTTGTTCCGGGACAGCATCTACGAGCAGTACTTC.

V gene TRBV19 combines with J gene TRBJ2-1; no firm D call. The CDR3 is made up of 13 amino acids. The germline V gene has CDR1 LNHDA and CDR2 SQIVND (reference sequence). Trimming cost V 6 bases and J 5 bases, with 11 bases left between them. The CDR3 sequence is CASRPRSNNEQFF. The CDR3 nucleotides are TGTGCCAGTAGGCCCCGGTCGAACAATGAGCAGTTCTTC. Full variable domain (outside the CDR3, taken from reference TRBV19 and TRBJ2-1): DGGITQSPKYLFRKEGQNVTLSCEQNLNHDAMYWYRQDPGQGLRLIYYSQIVNDFQKGDIAEGYSVSREKKESFPLTVTSAQKNPTAFYLCASRPRSNNEQFFGPGTRLTVL.

The gene calls are TRBV30 and TRBJ1-5; D not certain. Trimming stripped 6 bases from V and 0 bases from J, with 6 bases between. This CDR3 contains 12 residues. CDR1 is GTSNPN, CDR2 SVGIG, per germline (reference sequence). The CDR3 coding sequence is TGTGCCTGTTCCGTTAGCAATCAGCCCCAGCATTTT. Its translation is CACSVSNQPQHF.

This chain connects TRBV7-9 to TRBJ1-1, with TRBD1 matching 8 bases. This CDR3 is 16 amino acids long. CDR1 and CDR2 from the germline V gene are SEHNR and FQNEAQ (reference sequence). Trimming took 2 bases from V and 1 from J; bases not matched to a gene: 6. For the CDR3, the DNA is TGTGCCAGCAGCTTACGGACAGGGAGTGGGAACACTGAAGCTTTCTTT. Translated: CASSLRTGSGNTEAFF.

The sample holds one count of this clone. The CDR3 spells CATQKAGSVYEQYF. Here the CDR3 DNA reads TGTGCCACTCAAAAAGCGGGGTCTGTCTACGAGCAGTACTTC. The chain is built from TRBV10-3 and TRBJ2-7, with 7 bases matching TRBD2. With 10 bases clipped from V and 3 bases from J, the junction kept 12 bases outside the gene matches. Germline CDR1 reads ENHRY; CDR2 reads SYGVKD. The CDR3 has 14 amino acids.

This clone was recorded once. This sequence joins TRBV30 and TRBJ2-1; tentative D call: TRBD2 (6 bases). This CDR3 contains 15 residues. V dropped 4 bases and J dropped 4 bases, with 17 bases sitting between them. The germline V gene has CDR1 GTSNPN and CDR2 SVGIG (reference sequence). The CDR3 sequence: CAWTEGYPQYNEQFF. The CDR3, as DNA: TGTGCCTGGACGGAGGGCTACCCTCAATACAATGAGCAGTTCTTC.

This clone turned up a few times. The chain links TRBV7-9 to TRBJ2-5, with D possibly matching TRBD2 (7 bases). The J call could be wrong; TRBJ2-7 is a better fit for the DNA end. The CDR3 consists of 15 residues. The germline CDR1 and CDR2 sequences are SEHNR and FQNEAQ (reference sequence). The CDR3 is CASSLVTGGPYEQYF. The CDR3 nucleotides are TGTGCCAGCAGCTTAGTAACGGGGGGCCCCTACGAGCAGTACTTC.

The J gene is TRBJ2-7, the V gene TRBV7-9, with 9 bases aligning to TRBD2. J was trimmed by 4 bases and V by 7 bases; bases with no gene match: 8. The CDR3 loop spans 14 amino acids. Germline values: CDR1 SEHNR, CDR2 FQNEAQ (reference sequence). CDR3 residues: CASMALSGGYEQYF. In nucleotides, the CDR3 is TGTGCCAGCATGGCCCTTAGCGGGGGATACGAGCAGTACTTC.

The chain couples TRBV7-6 to TRBJ2-7; TRBD2 aligns across 10 bases. Germline trimming cut 0 bases from V and 1 base from J; bases unmatched to any gene: 0. CDR3 length equals 15 residues. Germline V gene lookup returns CDR1 SGHVS and CDR2 FNYEAQ. The CDR3 sequence is CASSLASGGSYEQYF. Here the CDR3 DNA reads TGTGCCAGCAGCTTAGCTAGCGGGGGGTCCTACGAGCAGTACTTC.

A single count supports this clone. At one end, the junction sequence differs from germline, possibly due to a read error. The genes are TRBV7-7 and TRBJ1-3; D not resolved. The CDR3 extends over 16 amino acids. CDR1 and CDR2 (germline): SSHAT, FNYEAQ (reference sequence). The CDR3 DNA sequence: TGTGCTAGCAGCTTAGGAGGATTTGGATCTGGAAACACCATATATTTT. It yields the protein CASSLGGFGSGNTIYF.

This clone was observed a single time. This rearrangement joins TRBV6-6 to TRBJ2-3, with TRBD1 matching over 8 bases. Germline CDR1 reads MNHNY; CDR2 reads SVGAGI (reference sequence). CDR3 length: 15 amino acids. V shed 5 bases, J shed 1 base, and the junction held 5 bases outside the gene matches. In DNA form, the CDR3 reads TGTGCCAGCAGTCCCCGGGGACAGGGCACAGATACGCAGTATTTT. This sequence encodes CASSPRGQGTDTQYF.

The sample holds one count of this clone. The CDR3 nucleotides are TGTGCCAGCAGTTACGGAGACAGTAATTCACCCCTCCACTTT. Its translation: CASSYGDSNSPLHF. J is TRBJ1-6 and V is TRBV6-5; the D gene is possibly TRBD1 (5 bases). CDR3 length equals 14 residues. With 2 bases removed from V and 6 bases from J, the gap between germline ends came to 8 bases. The germline CDR1 and CDR2 sequences are MNHEY and SVGAGI.

This clone has only one observation. The rearrangement links TRBV6-1 to TRBJ2-3; weak D call: TRBD1 (6 bases). V lost 4 bases and J lost 1, with 12 bases in between. CDR3 length equals 15 residues. Germline values: CDR1 MNHNS, CDR2 SASEGT. In DNA form, the CDR3 reads TGTGCCAGCAGTGCAGGGGTTTTGGGCACAGATACGCAGTATTTT. Residues: CASSAGVLGTDTQYF.

The rearrangement uses TRBV6-5 and TRBJ2-7; D is undetermined. Germline CDR1 reads MNHEY; CDR2 reads SVGAGI. V was shortened by 5 bases and J by 3 bases, with 11 bases between the two germline ends. This CDR3 has 13 amino acids. As DNA, the CDR3 is TGTGCCAGCAGTGAACCCCCTATCTACGAGCAGTACTTC. As protein: CASSEPPIYEQYF.

The V gene is TRBV2, the J gene TRBJ2-6, with D tentatively TRBD1 (7 bases). V lost 8 bases to trimming and J lost 1 base, with 21 bases between them. The germline CDR1 and CDR2 sequences are SNHLY and FYNNEI. This CDR3 is 18 amino acids long. Written as DNA, the CDR3 is TGTGCCAGCTACGGGACTGGGGCAGGGGGATCTGGGGCCAACGTCCTGACTTTC. Amino acid sequence: CASYGTGAGGSGANVLTF.

The chain carries TRBV13 and TRBJ1-2, with a possible D match to TRBD1 (5 bases). The CDR3 contains 15 residues. The V end lost 3 bases, the J end lost 8 bases, and 19 bases lay between the germline ends. The germline CDR1 and CDR2 sequences are PRHDT and FYEKMQ (reference sequence). CDR3 sequence (DNA): TGTGCCAGCAGCTTCGCGTCGGGGGATAAGGAGGGCTACACCTTC. Encoded protein: CASSFASGDKEGYTF. The whole variable domain, filled in from reference TRBV13 and TRBJ1-2, reads AAGVIQSPRHLIKEKRETATLKCYPIPRHDTVYWYQQGPGQDPQFLISFYEKMQSDKGSIPDRFSAQQFSDYHSELNMSSLELGDSALYFCASSFASGDKEGYTFGSGTRLTVV.

This chain joins TRBV5-1 and TRBJ2-7; TRBD2 agrees at 8 bases. Germline V gene lookup returns CDR1 SGHRS and CDR2 YFSETQ. This CDR3 is built from 15 residues. The ends lost 0 bases at V and 6 bases at J; junction bases unmatched: 8. CDR3 DNA: TGCGCCAGCAGCTTGGGCCACAGCGGGGGAGGCGAGCAGTACTTC. This encodes CASSLGHSGGGEQYF.

This chain uses TRBV6-5 with TRBJ1-1, with TRBD1 identical over 10 bases. The germline V gene encodes CDR1 MNHEY and CDR2 SVGAGI. With V trimmed by 7 bases and J by 4 bases, 6 bases remained unmatched. CDR3 length equals 14 residues. CDR3 protein: CASNRQGAGTEAFF. The CDR3 nucleotides read TGTGCCAGCAACCGACAGGGGGCAGGCACTGAAGCTTTCTTT.

The V call is TRBV2, the J call TRBJ2-3, with TRBD2 matching over 12 bases. Germline CDR1 reads SNHLY; CDR2 reads FYNNEI. The CDR3 spans 16 residues. The trim removed 7 bases at V and 0 bases at J, leaving 5 bases unmatched. The CDR3 region has the DNA TGTGCCAGCATTCGACTAGCGGGGGAGAGCACAGATACGCAGTATTTT. Amino acid sequence: CASIRLAGESTDTQYF. The full variable domain, with the rest looked up from reference TRBV2 and TRBJ2-3, is EPEVTQTPSHQVTQMGQEVILRCVPISNHLYFYWYRQILGQKVEFLVSFYNNEISEKSEIFDDQFSVERPDGSNFTLKIRSTKLEDSAMYFCASIRLAGESTDTQYFGPGTRLTVL.